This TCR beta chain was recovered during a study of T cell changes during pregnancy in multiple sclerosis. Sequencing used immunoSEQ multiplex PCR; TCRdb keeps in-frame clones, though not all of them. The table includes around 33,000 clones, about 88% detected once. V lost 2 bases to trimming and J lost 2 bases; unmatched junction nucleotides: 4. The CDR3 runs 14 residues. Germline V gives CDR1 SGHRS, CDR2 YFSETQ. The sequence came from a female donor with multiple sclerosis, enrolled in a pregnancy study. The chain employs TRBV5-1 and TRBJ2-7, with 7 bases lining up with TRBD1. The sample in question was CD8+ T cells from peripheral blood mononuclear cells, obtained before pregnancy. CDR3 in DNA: TGCGCCAGCAGCTTCCGGGACAGTGCCTACGAGCAGTACTTC. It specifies CASSFRDSAYEQYF.